One sample yielded the 22 T cell receptor beta chains listed below, sequenced in a study of shared clonotypes between healthy human individuals. Using immunoSEQ multiplex PCR, the repertoire was profiled, and TCRdb retains in-frame clones only, with some absent. The table lists millions of clones, 90% to 95% of them singletons. Sequenced material: naive CD4+ T cells sorted from blood. Subset noted: CD45RA+ positively selected. These receptors came from a man aged 18 to 30 in good health.

The CDR3 region is CATGTDTQYF. The CDR3 region has the DNA TGTGCCACAGGCACAGATACGCAGTATTTT. The chain carries TRBV10-3 and TRBJ2-3; D unresolved. Germline CDR1 ENHRY, CDR2 SYGVKD. The germline V and J ends were trimmed by 10 bases and 1 base, with 3 bases remaining between them. CDR3 length equals 10 residues.

The chain links TRBV18 to TRBJ2-7; D not certain. There are 15 residues in the CDR3. Germline CDR1 and CDR2: KGHSH and LQKENI. Trimming pared 2 bases from V and 0 bases from J, leaving 11 bases between. CDR3 loop: CASSPITANSYEQYF. DNA for the CDR3: TGTGCCAGCTCACCAATCACAGCGAACTCCTACGAGCAGTACTTC.

This chain connects TRBV5-1 to TRBJ2-1, with a possible D match to TRBD2 (6 bases). CDR1 and CDR2 from the germline V gene are SGHRS and YFSETQ. Deletions cut 0 bases from V and 8 bases from J, with 18 bases between. The CDR3 has 16 residues. In DNA, the CDR3 is TGCGCCAGCAGCTTGGAGGGACTTGGTACGTTTCATGAGCAGTTCTTC. It is translated as CASSLEGLGTFHEQFF.

This clone has ten or more counts. Additional DNA sequences in this sample encode the identical CDR3. This chain links TRBV30 with TRBJ2-2; no clear D gene. The CDR3 loop spans 11 amino acids. The germline V and J ends were trimmed by 0 bases and 8 bases, with 4 bases remaining between them. Germline V gene sequence: CDR1 GTSNPN, CDR2 SVGIG (reference sequence). CDR3 bases: TGTGCCTGGAGTGTCCCGGGGGAGCTGTTTTTT. It encodes CAWSVPGELFF. The variable domain in full, with the rest retrieved from reference TRBV30 and TRBJ2-2, is SQTIHQWPATLVQPVGSPLSLECTVEGTSNPNLYWYRQAAGRGLQLLFYSVGIGQISSEVPQNLSASRPQDRQFILSSKKLLLSDSGFYLCAWSVPGELFFGEGSRLTVL.

This chain connects TRBV19 to TRBJ2-7; 9 bases fit TRBD2. The V and J ends lost 4 bases and 6 bases, in that order; junction bases with no gene match: 7. Per germline, CDR1 LNHDA and CDR2 SQIVND (reference sequence). The CDR3 runs 14 residues. The CDR3, as DNA: TGTGCCAGTAGTAATAGCGGGAGTTTAAGCGAGCAGTACTTC. Its translation is CASSNSGSLSEQYF.

The CDR3 DNA reads as TGTGCCATCAGTGACCTCCGGGACAGCTACGAGCAGTACTTC. Its translation is CAISDLRDSYEQYF. The chain carries TRBV10-3 and TRBJ2-7; 7 nucleotides align to TRBD1. J lost 3 bases, V lost 3 bases, and 5 bases had no gene match. This CDR3 spans 14 amino acids. Germline V gene lookup returns CDR1 ENHRY and CDR2 SYGVKD.

This chain uses TRBV12-5 with TRBJ1-5; a possible D gene is TRBD1 (6 bases). Deletions cut 0 bases from V and 11 bases from J, with 20 bases between. Germline CDR1 reads LGHNT; CDR2 reads FRNRAP. The CDR3 has 16 residues. The CDR3 DNA sequence: TGTGCTAGTGGTTTGGTACTTGGCCAGGGGCCCCCATCCCAGCATTTT. Protein: CASGLVLGQGPPSQHF.

This clone was seen a handful of times. The sample carries other DNA sequences with the same CDR3. The chain couples TRBV2 to TRBJ2-5, with D possibly matching TRBD1 (6 bases). The CDR3 is made up of 12 amino acids. Germline CDR1 reads SNHLY; CDR2 reads FYNNEI. V was trimmed by 7 bases and J by 0 bases, leaving 6 bases between them. The CDR3 spells CASNRDQETQYF. The CDR3 DNA reads TGTGCCAGCAACAGGGACCAAGAGACCCAGTACTTC.

V and J are TRBV2 and TRBJ1-1; 7 bases match TRBD1. The V segment lost 5 bases and the J segment 2 bases; nucleotides outside the gene matches: 5. The germline gives CDR1 SNHLY, CDR2 FYNNEI. This CDR3 comprises 14 residues. CDR3 sequence (DNA): TGTGCCAGCAGTCTTACAGGGGCCAACACTGAAGCTTTCTTT. Its protein is CASSLTGANTEAFF.

The V and J genes are TRBV21-1 and TRBJ1-1. TRBV21-1 is designated a pseudogene. The CDR3 runs to 13 residues. CDR3 sequence: CASSKGVVAEAFF. The CDR3 DNA reads TGTGCCAGCAGCAAAGGGGTTGTGGCTGAAGCTTTCTTT.

The CDR3 bases are TGTGCCAGCAGCCTAGCGGACACCATATATTTT. Translating it yields CASSLADTIYF. The chain employs TRBV28 and TRBJ1-3, with unresolved D. Germline lookup yields CDR1 MDHEN and CDR2 SYDVKM. The V gene lost 6 bases and the J gene lost 8 bases, with 8 bases spanning the gap. The CDR3 is 11 residues long.

This clone has a count of ten or more. The chain uses TRBV18 and TRBJ2-7; D assignment may be TRBD1 or TRBD2 (5 bases each). The CDR3 extends over 16 amino acids. Trimming stripped 2 bases from V and 7 bases from J, with 21 bases between. The V gene's germline CDR1 is KGHSH and CDR2 LQKENI. The CDR3 nucleotides are TGTGCCAGCTCACCATTCGCCGGGACGGACCTATCAGAGCAGTACTTC. Residues: CASSPFAGTDLSEQYF.

This chain connects TRBV28 to TRBJ2-3, with 7 nucleotides matching TRBD1. The germline gives CDR1 MDHEN, CDR2 SYDVKM. CDR3 length: 13 residues. Losses at the gene ends were 6 bases for V and 2 bases for J; bases not matched to a gene: 2. The CDR3, as DNA: TGTGCCAGCAGAACAGGGGACACAGATACGCAGTATTTT. Translated: CASRTGDTDTQYF.

As for this clone: Within the sample, other DNA sequences also encode this same CDR3. The V call is TRBV11-2, the J call TRBJ2-5, with D perhaps matching TRBD2 (5 bases). Germline V gives CDR1 SGHAT, CDR2 FQNNGV. Trimming cost V 5 bases and J 5 bases, with 9 bases left between them. The CDR3 is 12 residues long. The CDR3 DNA is TGTGCCAGCAGCCTCGGGGTTGAGACCCAGTACTTC. Its protein is CASSLGVETQYF.

CDR3 sequence reads: CASSSPPAGNTIYF. The CDR3 DNA is TGTGCCAGCAGTTCCCCCCCGGCTGGAAACACCATATATTTT. V and J are TRBV28 and TRBJ1-3; D call uncertain. Trimming removed 4 bases at V and 2 bases at J, with 9 bases between. The length of the CDR3 is 14 residues. Germline CDR1 and CDR2: MDHEN and SYDVKM.

V gene TRBV2 combines with J gene TRBJ1-2, with TRBD1 matching over 12 bases. The V segment lost 6 bases and the J segment 5 bases; nucleotides outside the gene matches: 10. The CDR3 length is 16 residues. The V gene's germline CDR1 is SNHLY and CDR2 FYNNEI. The CDR3 loop reads CASRVGQGAKVYGYTF. In DNA, the CDR3 is TGTGCCAGCAGGGTGGGACAGGGGGCGAAAGTGTATGGCTACACCTTC.

The CDR3 sequence is CASGLAKLAGTDDTQYF. The CDR3 nucleotides read TGTGCTAGTGGTTTGGCCAAACTAGCGGGGACCGACGATACGCAGTATTTT. V is TRBV12-5 and J is TRBJ2-3; 10 bases match TRBD2. V dropped 1 base and J dropped 6; count of bases not matched to a gene: 10. Germline loops: CDR1 LGHNT, CDR2 FRNRAP. This CDR3 is 17 amino acids long.

The count of this clone is one. This chain connects TRBV6-1 to TRBJ1-5; D not certain. The V and J ends lost 3 bases and 5 bases respectively, with 2 bases between them. Germline V gene sequence: CDR1 MNHNS, CDR2 SASEGT. This CDR3 comprises 11 residues. CDR3 coding DNA: TGTGCCAGCAGTGACTATCAGCCCCAGCATTTT. It translates to CASSDYQPQHF.

The genes are TRBV5-5 and TRBJ2-7, with 12 bases lining up with TRBD2. CDR1 SGHKS and CDR2 YYEKEE come from the germline V gene (reference sequence). This CDR3 comprises 18 residues. Trimming at V came to 0 bases and at J to 6 bases, leaving 13 bases not matched to a gene. The CDR3: CASSLDRLAGGPVSEQYF. The DNA of the CDR3 is TGTGCCAGCAGCTTGGACAGGCTAGCGGGAGGGCCTGTTTCCGAGCAGTACTTC. The full variable domain, completed using reference TRBV5-5 and TRBJ2-7, is DAGVTQSPTHLIKTRGQQVTLRCSPISGHKSVSWYQQVLGQGPQFIFQYYEKEERGRGNFPDRFSARQFPNYSSELNVNALLLGDSALYLCASSLDRLAGGPVSEQYFGPGTRLTVT.

The CDR3 nucleotides read TGTGCCAGCAGCTTAGGAGTCCCTGAAGCTTTCTTT. Protein: CASSLGVPEAFF. The chain employs TRBV7-8 and TRBJ1-1; no reliable D call. Between the trimmed V and J ends, which lost 1 base and 6 bases, there was a span of 6 bases. This CDR3 is 12 amino acids long. Germline loops: CDR1 SGHVS, CDR2 FQNEAQ.

This chain joins TRBV28 and TRBJ2-7; D unresolved. Germline V gene lookup returns CDR1 MDHEN and CDR2 SYDVKM. Trimming took off 6 bases at V and 5 bases at J, with 11 bases between the two ends. This CDR3 has 12 amino acids. This CDR3 reads CASSDLVDEQYF. The CDR3 nucleotides are TGTGCCAGCAGCGACCTGGTGGACGAGCAGTACTTC.

On this clone itself: This specimen includes other DNA sequences encoding the same CDR3. The chain uses TRBV5-1 and TRBJ1-5, with D hard to call. Per the germline V gene, CDR1 is SGHRS and CDR2 is YFSETQ. This CDR3 has 13 residues. Trimming took off 0 bases at V and 6 bases at J, with 7 bases between the two ends. For the CDR3, the DNA is TGCGCCAGCAGCTTGGCCGGCAGTCAGCCCCAGCATTTT. Translated, it gives CASSLAGSQPQHF.